The entry that follows covers one T cell receptor (beta chain) sequence. Its antigen remains unknown. This specimen comes from a study of shared clonotypes between healthy human individuals. Across the study: Three plates were used per donor for CD4 naive, three for CD4 memory, two for CD8 naive and one for CD8 memory.

CD45RA-negative memory and CD45RA+ naive subsets were split from the CD4+ cells. Trimming shortened V by 6 bases and J by 7 bases, and 16 bases separated the two germline ends. Germline V CDR1 and CDR2: MDHEN, SYDVKM. This CDR3 is 14 amino acids long. Study outcomes and limitations: Since donors were few, the genetic and exposure-history diversity represented was limited. Even with large depth, rarefaction showed that sorted-subset sequencing was incomplete.

Method: immunoSEQ multiplex PCR; TCRdb's copy keeps in-frame clones and lacks some. Among roughly 1 million clones, about four fifths were seen once, and the ten largest hold more than 0.45%. The V gene is TRBV28, the J gene TRBJ1-5, with D hard to call. Sequencing was performed on memory CD4+ T cells from PBMCs. This sample's subset: CD45RA-negative fraction. This TCR derives from a young man in good health. Some clones in this sample may be carry-over from other donors' samples. The CDR3 nucleotides are TGTGCCAGCAGCCCCCCTAGCAAGGGACAGCCCCAGCATTTT. Protein: CASSPPSKGQPQHF. Full variable domain (outside the CDR3, taken from reference TRBV28 and TRBJ1-5): DVKVTQSSRYLVKRTGEKVFLECVQDMDHENMFWYRQDPGLGLRLIYFSYDVKMKEKGDIPEGYSVSREKKERFSLILESASTNQTSMYLCASSPPSKGQPQHFGDGTRLSIL.